This T cell receptor (beta chain) was found in a study of blood T cell repertoires in COVID-19. Study context: PBMCs, B-cell-depleted T cells, or T cells provided the cDNA or gDNA that made up the material.

The CDR3 sequence is 14 residues long. V was trimmed by 3 bases and J by 5 bases, leaving 16 bases between them. Germline V gene data show CDR1 as SQVTM and CDR2 as ANQGSEA. The table lists this clone with a count of one. Libraries were prepared by immunoSEQ multiplex PCR; TCRdb keeps only in-frame clonotypes and omits some of them. The sample records about 170,000 clones, around nine tenths being singletons. The sequence was collected from a woman of 80 years or more with COVID-19, enrolled during active disease. V is TRBV29-1 and J is TRBJ2-5; D is ambiguous. The sequenced material came from peripheral blood. The DNA of the CDR3 is TGCAGCGTTGAGATCCCGCCCTCTAGGGAGACCCAGTACTTC. This translates into CSVEIPPSRETQYF.